The rows below give T cell receptor beta chains drawn from one sample of a study of cytomegalovirus exposure and HLA in healthy donors. Clones were read by immunoSEQ multiplex PCR, and TCRdb kept only the in-frame ones, dropping some. The sample lists 130,000 to 150,000 clones, 78% occurring once. The specimen was PBMCs. The receptors here all came from a man aged 35 to 55 in good health and CMV-seropositive. The CDR3 runs from the conserved cysteine through the conserved F or W. Fields, in order: J gene, V gene, clone size, D gene, CDR3 DNA, CDR3 protein. A D gene is named only where the DNA matches it firmly. The listing skips clone size in some rows; elsewhere it reads once, few, many or a size class.

TRBJ2-1	TRBV7-9	NA	NA	TGTGCCAGCAGCCCCCCCGCGGGTGGCTCCTACAATGAGCAGTTCTTC	CASSPPAGGSYNEQFF
TRBJ1-5	TRBV10-2	few	NA	TGCGCCACCGATCAGGGCCGGGATCAGCCCCAGCATTTT	CATDQGRDQPQHF
TRBJ2-7	TRBV28	NA	NA	TGTGCCAGCAGTCCCCCCACAGGGATGCAGTACTTC	CASSPPTGMQYF
TRBJ2-3	TRBV21-1	NA	NA	TGTGCCAGCAGCAAATACTCGACTGACGCCCCTAGCACAGATACGCAGTATTTT	CASSKYSTDAPSTDTQYF
TRBJ1-1	TRBV6-5	NA	NA	TGTGCCAGCAGTTACGCTACAGGTAACACTGAAGCTTTCTTT	CASSYATGNTEAFF
TRBJ2-6	TRBV7-3	NA	NA	TGTGCCAGCAGCCTCAGGGGTACTGGGGCCAACGTCCTGACTTTC	CASSLRGTGANVLTF
TRBJ2-7	TRBV6-1	NA	TRBD2	TGTGCCAGCAGGGGTGAGACTAGCGGAGCTATCGAGCAGTACTTC	CASRGETSGAIEQYF
TRBJ1-2	TRBV4-1	NA	NA	TGCGCCAGCAGCCAAGATCTGATGGGGGCCAACTATGGCTACACCTTC	CASSQDLMGANYGYTF
TRBJ2-3	TRBV2	NA	NA	TGTGCCAGCAGTGACCGGGAGTACGCAGATACGCAGTATTTT	CASSDREYADTQYF
TRBJ1-2	TRBV6-1	NA	NA	TGTGCCAGCAGCCTACTGGGGCAGTTCTATGGCTACACCTTC	CASSLLGQFYGYTF
TRBJ2-7	TRBV5-1	once	NA	TGCGCCAGCAGCGCGCGGGCGGGCCCCCCCAACGAGCAGTACTTC	CASSARAGPPNEQYF
TRBJ1-1	TRBV4-1	once	NA	TGCGCCAGCAGCCAAGTCGAAGCAGGGAACACTGAAGCTTTCTTT	CASSQVEAGNTEAFF
TRBJ2-7	TRBV7-9	few	NA	TGTGCCAGCAGCAAATCCGGGACATCCAACGAGCAGTACTTC	CASSKSGTSNEQYF
TRBJ2-1	TRBV4-1	NA	NA	TGCGCCAGCAGCCAAGATCGAGTCTTTTACAATGAGCAGTTCTTC	CASSQDRVFYNEQFF
TRBJ2-7	TRBV25-1	NA	NA	TGTGCCAGCAGTGTAACCTACGAGCAGTACTTC	CASSVTYEQYF
TRBJ2-2	TRBV5-1	NA	NA	TGCGCCAGCAGCTTGGACAAACCGACAGGGAACACCGGGGAGCTGTTTTTT	CASSLDKPTGNTGELFF
TRBJ2-7	TRBV18	NA	TRBD2	TGTGCCAGCTCACACGTAGAACTAGCGGGAGGGAGCGAGCAGTACTTC	CASSHVELAGGSEQYF
TRBJ2-3	TRBV7-6	NA	TRBD1	TGTGCCAGCAGCGGCCGGACAGGGGTGGCAGATACGCAGTATTTT	CASSGRTGVADTQYF
TRBJ1-2	TRBV6-6	NA	NA	TGTGCCAGCAGGAACTCGTCTATCTATGGCTACACCTTC	CASRNSSIYGYTF
TRBJ2-7	TRBV5-6	once	NA	TGTGCCAGCAGTCCTACTAGTCGCTACGAGCAGTACTTC	CASSPTSRYEQYF
TRBJ2-1	TRBV7-8	NA	TRBD1	TGTGCCAGCAGCTTAACAGGGGCCAACTCCCACTACAATGAGCAGTTCTTC	CASSLTGANSHYNEQFF
TRBJ2-4	TRBV18	NA	NA	TGTGCCAGCTCACCACCGGCAGGGAAAAACATTCAGTACTTC	CASSPPAGKNIQYF
TRBJ2-7	TRBV6-1	NA	NA	TGTGCCAGCAAGGTCGACTATGACAGGTTGAAGCAGTACTTC	CASKVDYDRLKQYF
TRBJ2-7	TRBV6-1	NA	NA	TGTGCCAGCAGTGAAGTTCCAGGGGAGGGCGAGCAGTACTTC	CASSEVPGEGEQYF
TRBJ2-7	TRBV7-9	NA	TRBD1	TGTGCCAGCAGCACGAGACAGGGGGCTGGGGAGCAGTACTTC	CASSTRQGAGEQYF
TRBJ2-1	TRBV4-1	once	NA	TGCGCCAGCAGGCCTACAGGGTTGGGTGAGCAGTTCTTC	CASRPTGLGEQFF
TRBJ2-1	TRBV2	NA	NA	TGTGCCAGCAGCCCGAAGAGATCTAGCTCCTACAATGAGCAGTTCTTC	CASSPKRSSSYNEQFF
TRBJ2-2	TRBV9	NA	TRBD1	TGTGCCAGCAGCGTAGATCTACAGGGGGCCAGGGAGCTGTTTTTT	CASSVDLQGARELFF
TRBJ2-7	TRBV27	NA	TRBD1	TGTGCCAGCAGTTTATCGGGGGACAGGATAAGCGAGCAGTACTTC	CASSLSGDRISEQYF
TRBJ2-4	TRBV10-3	few	NA	TGTGCCATCGGGGCGGATCCTAACATTCAGTACTTC	CAIGADPNIQYF
TRBJ2-3	TRBV5-5	few	NA	TGTGCCAGCAGCTTGGAGATAGCTTCAGATACGCAGTATTTT	CASSLEIASDTQYF
TRBJ2-4	TRBV4-3	NA	TRBD2	TGCGCCAGCAGCCAGACTAGCGGGAGAACGTGGGAAAACATTCAGTACTTC	CASSQTSGRTWENIQYF
TRBJ2-5	TRBV9	NA	TRBD2	TGTGCCAGCAGCGCTAGCGGGAGGGAAGAGACCCAGTACTTC	CASSASGREETQYF
TRBJ2-7	TRBV5-4	NA	TRBD2	TGTGCCAGCAGCTTTGACAGCGGGAACTACGAGCAGTACTTC	CASSFDSGNYEQYF
TRBJ2-1	TRBV19	NA	NA	TGTGCCAGTAGTATTGAGGGCGGGCTTTGGCCAAATGAGCAGTTCTTC	CASSIEGGLWPNEQFF
TRBJ2-4	TRBV9	NA	NA	TGTGCCAGCTCGGGGTCCGGGGCCAAAAACATTCAGTACTTC	CASSGSGAKNIQYF
TRBJ1-2	TRBV21-1	few	NA	TGTGCCAGCAGCAGAATGCGGGGGGACTATGGCTACACCTTC	CASSRMRGDYGYTF
TRBJ2-7	TRBV29-1	NA	NA	TGCAGCGGAAAAACGACAAGTGCTTACGAGCAGTACTTC	CSGKTTSAYEQYF
TRBJ2-7	TRBV28	NA	TRBD1	TGTGCCAGCAGTTTAGGGGCGGGACAGGGTTTCGAGCAGTACTTC	CASSLGAGQGFEQYF
TRBJ2-7	TRBV28	NA	TRBD2	TGTGCCAGCAGGCGAACTAGCGGGAGTCTCGAGCAGTACTTC	CASRRTSGSLEQYF
TRBJ2-1	TRBV7-7	NA	TRBD2	TGTGCCAGCAGCCCCACTAGCGGGATGTCTAATGAGCAGTTCTTC	CASSPTSGMSNEQFF
TRBJ2-3	TRBV6-1	NA	TRBD2	TGTGCCAGCAGTGCATCGTTTGGCGGGAGTTCTACGCAGTATTTT	CASSASFGGSSTQYF
TRBJ1-5	TRBV18	NA	TRBD1	TGTGCCAGCTCACCGAAGGGGGCGGGTAGCAATCAGCCCCAGCATTTT	CASSPKGAGSNQPQHF
TRBJ1-3	TRBV6-5	NA	NA	TGTGCCAGCAGTTACCGGGACTCTGGAAACACCATATATTTT	CASSYRDSGNTIYF
TRBJ2-1	TRBV21-1	NA	NA	TGTGCCAGCAGCAAAGAGTACTCTACCTACAATGAGCAGTTCTTC	CASSKEYSTYNEQFF
TRBJ2-2	TRBV7-8	NA	NA	TGTGCCAGCAGCCGGCAGGGACTCAGGGAGCTGTTTTTT	CASSRQGLRELFF